The T cell receptor beta chain under discussion was sequenced for a study of shared clonotypes between healthy human individuals. At the level of the study: Per donor, CD8 memory used one plate, CD8 naive used two, CD4 memory used three and CD4 naive used three.

Study observations and caveats: Only a few donors were included, so the genetic and exposure-history diversity represented was limited.

The V gene lost 5 bases and the J gene lost 3 bases, with 5 bases spanning the gap. This CDR3 is 11 amino acids long. Germline lookup yields CDR1 SEHNR and CDR2 FQNEAQ (reference sequence). Comment on this clone: Its antigen remains unidentified. The same CDR3 also results from other DNA sequences found in this sample.

Clones were sequenced by immunoSEQ multiplex PCR, and TCRdb holds only the in-frame ones, with some missing. Here the sample spans approximately 810,000 clones, 80% to 95% being singletons. Naive CD8 isolation took CD45RO-negative cells positively selected for CCR7 and excluded terminally differentiated effector memory CD45RA+ cells. The chain recombines TRBV7-9 with TRBJ2-7; D uncertain. Sequencing was done on a sample of naive CD8+ T cells sorted from blood. This TCR was recovered from a man aged 25-40 years in good health. The CDR3 sequence is CASSVHYEQYF. CDR3 sequence (DNA): TGTGCCAGCAGCGTGCACTACGAGCAGTACTTC.